This T cell receptor (beta chain) was documented in a study of blood T cell repertoires in COVID-19. Study as a whole: Samples representing acute and convalescent COVID-19 were sourced from the United States, Italy and Spain. T cells, B-cell-depleted T cells, or PBMCs supplied cDNA or gDNA.

This clone was seen only once. One end of the junction varies from germline; a read error may be responsible. Per the original methods: Amplified reference gene primers provided the basis for estimating nucleated cell counts. Assay used: immunoSEQ multiplex PCR; TCRdb lists only in-frame clones, some missing. V, J and clone size derive from that table, while D and trimming were established from the DNA sequence. The sample carries around 190,000 clones, about 76% recorded once. The CDR3 totals 14 residues. Germline V gene data show CDR1 as SGHTA and CDR2 as FQGNSA. This chain connects TRBV7-2 to TRBJ2-7; 10 nucleotides line up with TRBD1. Sequencing used peripheral blood. The receptor comes from a woman aged 45-65 years with active or convalescent COVID-19. CDR3 nucleotide sequence: TGTGCCAGCAGCTTTCTTGGGGTCGGACAGGGGGTATTCTTC. It translates to CASSFLGVGQGVFF. Combining the CDR3 with reference TRBV7-2 and TRBJ2-7 gives the whole variable domain GAGVSQSPSNKVTEKGKDVELRCDPISGHTALYWYRQSLGQGLEFLIYFQGNSAPDKSGLPSDRFSAERTGGSVSTLTIQRTQQEDSAVYLCASSFLGVGQGVFFGPGTRLTVT.